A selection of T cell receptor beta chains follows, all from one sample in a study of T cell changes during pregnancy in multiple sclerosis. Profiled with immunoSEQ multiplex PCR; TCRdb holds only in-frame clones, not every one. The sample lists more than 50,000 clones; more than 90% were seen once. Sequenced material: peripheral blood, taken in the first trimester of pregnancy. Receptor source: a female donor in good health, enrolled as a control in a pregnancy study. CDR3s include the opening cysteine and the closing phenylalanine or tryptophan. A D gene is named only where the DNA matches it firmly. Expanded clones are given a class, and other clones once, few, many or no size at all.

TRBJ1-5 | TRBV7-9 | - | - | CASSSGLHQPQHF | TGTGCCAGCAGCTCTGGACTACATCAGCCCCAGCATTTT
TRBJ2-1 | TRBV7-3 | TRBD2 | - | CASSPGTSGNEQFF | TGTGCCAGCAGCCCCGGGACTAGCGGCAATGAGCAGTTCTTC
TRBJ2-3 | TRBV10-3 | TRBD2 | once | CATNLARESTDTQYF | TGTGCCACCAATTTAGCGCGGGAGAGCACAGATACGCAGTATTTT
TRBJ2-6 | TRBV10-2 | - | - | CASRDNSGANVLTF | TGCGCCAGCAGGGACAACTCTGGGGCCAACGTCCTGACTTTC
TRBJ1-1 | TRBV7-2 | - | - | CASSLGGLRVGTEAFF | TGTGCCAGCAGCTTGGGGGGGCTCCGCGTTGGCACTGAAGCTTTCTTT
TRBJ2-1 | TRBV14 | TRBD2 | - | CASSRWLGLAGESSYNEQFF | TGTGCCAGCAGCCGGTGGTTGGGACTAGCGGGGGAAAGCTCCTACAATGAGCAGTTCTTC
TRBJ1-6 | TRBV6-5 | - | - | CASSYRGTSGDSPLHF | TGTGCCAGCAGTTACAGAGGGACCTCGGGGGATTCACCCCTCCACTTT
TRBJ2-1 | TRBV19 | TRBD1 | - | CASSNSRQGKSEQFF | TGTGCCAGTAGTAACTCTAGACAGGGGAAGAGTGAGCAGTTCTTC
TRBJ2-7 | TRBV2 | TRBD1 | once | CASSAGQGGNEQYF | TGTGCCAGCAGTGCGGGACAGGGGGGCAACGAGCAGTACTTC
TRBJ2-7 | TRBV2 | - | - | CASSEVNGVYEQYF | TGTGCCAGCAGTGAGGTGAACGGGGTTTACGAGCAGTACTTC
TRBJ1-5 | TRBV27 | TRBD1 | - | CASSWTGANQPQHF | TGTGCCAGCAGTTGGACAGGGGCTAATCAGCCCCAGCATTTT
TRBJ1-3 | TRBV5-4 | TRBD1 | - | CASSRTGAGNTIYF | TGTGCCAGCAGCAGGACAGGGGCTGGAAACACCATATATTTT
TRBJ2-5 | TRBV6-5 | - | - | CASSLAGNQETQYF | TGTGCCAGCAGCCTCGCAGGAAACCAAGAGACCCAGTACTTC
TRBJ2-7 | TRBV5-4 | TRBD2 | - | CASSAGTSGTYEQYF | TGTGCCAGCAGCGCCGGGACTAGCGGTACCTACGAGCAGTACTTC
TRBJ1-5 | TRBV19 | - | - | CASSIKRGQPQHF | TGTGCCAGTAGTATAAAAAGGGGGCAGCCCCAGCATTTT
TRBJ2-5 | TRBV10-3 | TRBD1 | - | CAISYGQEETQYF | TGTGCCATCAGTTATGGACAGGAAGAGACCCAGTACTTC
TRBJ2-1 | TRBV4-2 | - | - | CASSQAGGEQFF | TGTGCCAGCAGCCAAGCCGGGGGTGAGCAGTTCTTC
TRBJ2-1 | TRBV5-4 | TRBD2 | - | CASSLLGGGYNEQFF | TGTGCCAGCAGCTTGCTTGGGGGGGGTTACAATGAGCAGTTCTTC
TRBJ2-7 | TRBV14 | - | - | CASSPGGRGGVYEQYF | TGTGCCAGCAGCCCAGGGGGGCGAGGGGGAGTCTACGAGCAGTACTTC
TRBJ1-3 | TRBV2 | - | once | CASFLQGPRSGNTIYF | TGTGCCAGCTTCTTGCAGGGCCCCCGCTCTGGAAACACCATATATTTT
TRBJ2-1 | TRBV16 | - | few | CASSQSSRLDEQFF | TGTGCCAGCAGCCAATCTTCGCGACTAGATGAGCAGTTCTTC
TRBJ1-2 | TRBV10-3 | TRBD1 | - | CAISPTGGTRGYTF | TGTGCCATCAGTCCTACAGGGGGCACAAGGGGCTACACCTTC
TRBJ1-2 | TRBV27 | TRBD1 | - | CASNQGTGSSYGYTF | TGTGCCAGCAACCAAGGGACAGGATCCTCCTATGGCTACACCTTC
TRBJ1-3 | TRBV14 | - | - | CASSHQPGQPGNTIYF | TGTGCCAGCAGCCACCAACCGGGACAACCTGGAAACACCATATATTTT
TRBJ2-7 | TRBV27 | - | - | CASSLLNSYEQYF | TGTGCCAGCAGTCTTTTGAACAGCTACGAGCAGTACTTC
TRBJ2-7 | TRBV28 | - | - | CASRPGLYEQYF | TGTGCCAGCAGACCGGGACTCTACGAGCAGTACTTC
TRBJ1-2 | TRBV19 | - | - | CASSAGAQGYGYTF | TGTGCCAGTAGTGCAGGGGCCCAAGGCTATGGCTACACCTTC
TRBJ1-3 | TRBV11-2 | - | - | CASSPRFSGNTIYF | TGTGCCAGCAGCCCTCGGTTCTCTGGAAACACCATATATTTT
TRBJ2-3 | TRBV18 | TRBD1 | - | CASSPIQRTGGGKDTQYF | TGTGCCAGCTCACCAATCCAGCGAACAGGGGGCGGGAAAGATACGCAGTATTTT
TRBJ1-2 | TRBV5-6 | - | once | CASSLSRGAGGYTF | TGTGCCAGCAGCTTGTCACGGGGGGCGGGCGGCTACACCTTC
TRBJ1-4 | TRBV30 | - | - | CAWSVDKGRARSNEKLFF | TGTGCCTGGAGTGTTGATAAGGGGCGCGCACGAAGTAATGAAAAACTGTTTTTT
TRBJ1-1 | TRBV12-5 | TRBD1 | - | CASGDRGSGRTEAFF | TGTGCTAGTGGCGACAGGGGGTCGGGACGAACTGAAGCTTTCTTT
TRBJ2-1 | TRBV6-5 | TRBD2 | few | CASSTSGGYNEQFF | TGTGCCAGCAGTACTAGCGGGGGGTACAATGAGCAGTTCTTC
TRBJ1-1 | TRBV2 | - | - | CAGTRNFEAFF | TGTGCCGGGACACGGAATTTTGAAGCTTTCTTT
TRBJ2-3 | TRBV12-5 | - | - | CASGLDRESTDTQYF | TGTGCTAGTGGTTTGGACAGGGAAAGCACAGATACGCAGTATTTT
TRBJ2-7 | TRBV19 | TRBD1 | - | CASGPGQGSYEQYF | TGTGCCAGTGGACCGGGACAGGGCTCCTACGAGCAGTACTTC
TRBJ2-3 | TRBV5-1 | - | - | CASSLGGVSTDTQYF | TGCGCCAGCAGCTTGGGGGGCGTTTCAACGGATACGCAGTATTTT
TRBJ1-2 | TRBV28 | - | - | CASQAPGNYGYTF | TGTGCCAGCCAGGCGCCGGGGAACTATGGCTACACCTTC
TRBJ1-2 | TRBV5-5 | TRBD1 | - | CASSSGTGEYGYTF | TGTGCCAGCAGCTCCGGCACAGGGGAATATGGCTACACCTTC